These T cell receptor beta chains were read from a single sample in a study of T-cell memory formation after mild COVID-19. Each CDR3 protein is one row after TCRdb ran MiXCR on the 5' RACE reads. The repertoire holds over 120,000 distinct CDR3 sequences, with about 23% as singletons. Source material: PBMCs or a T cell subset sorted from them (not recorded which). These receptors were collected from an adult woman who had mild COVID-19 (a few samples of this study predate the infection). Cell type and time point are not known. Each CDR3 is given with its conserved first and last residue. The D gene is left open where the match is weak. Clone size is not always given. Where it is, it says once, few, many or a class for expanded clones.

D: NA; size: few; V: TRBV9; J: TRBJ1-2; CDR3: CASSDGRTPYGYTF; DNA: TGTGCCAGCAGCGACGGGAGGACACCGTATGGCTACACCTTC
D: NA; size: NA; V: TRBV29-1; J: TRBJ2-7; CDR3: CSVEEKDEQYF; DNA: TGCAGCGTTGAAGAAAAAGACGAGCAGTACTTC
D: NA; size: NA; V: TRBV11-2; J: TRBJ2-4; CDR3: CASSPRQDYIQYF; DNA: TGTGCCAGCAGCCCCAGACAGGATTACATTCAGTACTTC
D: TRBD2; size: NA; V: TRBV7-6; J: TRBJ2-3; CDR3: CASRQWASGSSDTQYF; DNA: TGTGCCAGCAGACAATGGGCTAGCGGGAGTTCGGATACGCAGTATTTT
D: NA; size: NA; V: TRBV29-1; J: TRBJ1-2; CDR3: CSVEDPDRNYGYTF; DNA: TGCAGCGTTGAAGATCCCGACAGGAACTATGGCTACACCTTC
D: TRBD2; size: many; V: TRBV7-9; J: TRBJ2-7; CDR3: CASSLVGLARDYEQYF; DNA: TGTGCCAGCAGCTTAGTAGGACTAGCGAGGGACTACGAGCAGTACTTC
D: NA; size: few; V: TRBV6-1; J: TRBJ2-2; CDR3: CASSEAPGWTGELFF; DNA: TGTGCCAGCAGTGAAGCGCCAGGGTGGACCGGGGAGCTGTTTTTT
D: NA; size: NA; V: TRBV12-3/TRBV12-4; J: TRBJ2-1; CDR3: CASSMGGSYNEQFF; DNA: TGTGCCAGCAGTATGGGGGGATCTTACAATGAGCAGTTCTTC
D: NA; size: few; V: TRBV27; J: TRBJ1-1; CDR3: CASSFVVNTEAFF; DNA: TGTGCCAGCAGTTTCGTTGTGAACACTGAAGCTTTCTTT
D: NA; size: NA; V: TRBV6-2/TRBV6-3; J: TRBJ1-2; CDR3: CASRGGQHYGYTF; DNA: TGTGCCAGCAGGGGCGGACAGCACTATGGCTACACCTTC
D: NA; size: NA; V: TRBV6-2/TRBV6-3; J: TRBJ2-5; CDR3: CASSPSLGSRETQYF; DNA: TGTGCCAGCAGCCCCTCCTTAGGGAGCAGAGAGACCCAGTACTTC
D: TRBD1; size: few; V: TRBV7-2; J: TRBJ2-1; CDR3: CASSSTRDRVYLGPNEQFF; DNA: TGTGCCAGCAGCTCAACCCGGGACAGGGTGTATCTGGGGCCCAATGAGCAGTTCTTC
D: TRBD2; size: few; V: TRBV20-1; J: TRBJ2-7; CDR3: CSGGGSSYEQYF; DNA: TGCAGTGGGGGCGGGAGCTCCTACGAGCAGTACTTC
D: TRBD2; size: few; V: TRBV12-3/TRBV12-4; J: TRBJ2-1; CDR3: CASRPRSTSGGSYNEQFF; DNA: TGTGCCAGCAGGCCGAGATCGACTAGCGGGGGTTCCTACAATGAGCAGTTCTTC